A single TCR beta chain is shown here with its context. Antigen: not known. Clones were sequenced by immunoSEQ multiplex PCR, and TCRdb holds only the in-frame ones, with some missing. The sample shows around 300,000 clones, approximately 86% of them seen only once. The record originates from a study of cytomegalovirus exposure and HLA in healthy donors. Study context: The platform used for the roughly 110 validation repertoires matched that of the approximately 620 first-cohort repertoires, a later analysis reported.

The length of the CDR3 is 15 residues. V was trimmed by 4 bases and J by 0 bases, leaving 14 bases between them. CDR1 SGDLS and CDR2 YYNGEE come from the germline V gene. General observations from the study: A few of the chains that were CMV-associated were confirmed in vitro to be specific for CMV antigens. Investigators reported fewer than 200 TCR beta chains as tied to cytomegalovirus.

The sequence derives from a woman in her late teens or twenties in good health and CMV-seronegative. Sequencing input: PBMCs. The chain has TRBV9 and TRBJ2-7; D remains unclear. CDR3 region: CASSTEWPDSYEQYF. DNA of the CDR3: TGTGCCAGCAGCACAGAGTGGCCCGACTCCTACGAGCAGTACTTC.